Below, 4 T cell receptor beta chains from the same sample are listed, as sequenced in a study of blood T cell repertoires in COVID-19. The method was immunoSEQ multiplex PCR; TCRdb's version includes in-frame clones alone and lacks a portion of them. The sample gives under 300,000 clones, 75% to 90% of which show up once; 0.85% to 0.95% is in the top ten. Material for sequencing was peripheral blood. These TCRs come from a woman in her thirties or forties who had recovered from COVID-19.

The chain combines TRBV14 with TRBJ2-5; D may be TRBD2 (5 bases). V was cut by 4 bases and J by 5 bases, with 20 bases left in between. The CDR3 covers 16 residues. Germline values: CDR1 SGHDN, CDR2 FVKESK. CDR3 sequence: CASSRIRAPSGETQYF. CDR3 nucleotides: TGTGCCAGCAGCCGGATCCGGGCCCCGTCGGGGGAGACCCAGTACTTC.

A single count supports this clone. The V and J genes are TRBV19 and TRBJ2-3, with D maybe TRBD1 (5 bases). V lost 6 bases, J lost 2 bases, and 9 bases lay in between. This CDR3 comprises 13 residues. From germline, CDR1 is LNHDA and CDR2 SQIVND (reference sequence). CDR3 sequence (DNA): TGTGCCAGTAGGCCAGGGCCCACAGATACGCAGTATTTT. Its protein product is CASRPGPTDTQYF.

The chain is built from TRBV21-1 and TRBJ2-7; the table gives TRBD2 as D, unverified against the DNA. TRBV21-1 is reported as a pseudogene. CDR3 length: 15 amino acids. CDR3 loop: CASSNRGGAYYEQYF. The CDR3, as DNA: TGTGCCAGCAGCAATAGGGGGGGTGCCTACTACGAGCAGTACTTC.

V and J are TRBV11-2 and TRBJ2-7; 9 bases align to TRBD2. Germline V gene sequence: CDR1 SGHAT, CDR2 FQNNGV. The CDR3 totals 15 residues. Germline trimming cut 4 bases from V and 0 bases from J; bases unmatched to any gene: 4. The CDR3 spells CASSYLAGDSYEQYF. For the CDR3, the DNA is TGTGCCAGCAGCTATTTAGCGGGAGACTCCTACGAGCAGTACTTC.